The 5 T cell receptor beta chains below come from one sample, sequenced in a study of T cell responses to AZD1222 COVID-19 vaccine. Sequencing was performed with immunoSEQ multiplex PCR; in TCRdb, only in-frame clones are kept and a portion is missing. The sample yields approximately 300,000 clones, about 94% seen once. Sample: peripheral blood, taken 28 days after the second AZD1222 dose. These TCRs come from an adult who received the AZD1222 COVID-19 vaccine.

The chain combines TRBV5-6 with TRBJ1-4; D gene ambiguous. Germline CDR1 is SGHDT and CDR2 is YYEEEE. The CDR3 loop spans 14 amino acids. Trimming removed 0 bases from V and 4 bases from J, with 7 bases in between. CDR3 protein: CASSLGQINEKLFF. Written as DNA, the CDR3 is TGTGCCAGCAGCTTGGGCCAGATTAATGAAAAACTGTTTTTT.

This clone has just a few counts. The V call is TRBV2, the J call TRBJ2-2, with 9 positions matching TRBD1. Germline V gene data show CDR1 as SNHLY and CDR2 as FYNNEI. After removal of 7 bases from V and 5 bases from J, the junction contained 5 bases not matched to a gene. The CDR3 sequence is 14 residues long. This chain's CDR3 is CASKTGGRTGELFF. The DNA for the CDR3 is TGTGCCAGCAAAACAGGGGGCCGGACCGGGGAGCTGTTTTTT.

The V gene is TRBV6-2 or TRBV6-3, the J gene TRBJ2-3, with D possibly TRBD2 on 6 matching bases. Germline loops: CDR1 MNHEY, CDR2 SVGEGT. The CDR3 is 13 amino acids. Trimming cost V 5 bases and J 4 bases, with 10 bases left between them. Here the CDR3 DNA reads TGTGCCAGCAGTAAACTAGCATCAGATACGCAGTATTTT. It translates to CASSKLASDTQYF.

The chain has TRBV7-2 and TRBJ2-7, with 8 bases aligning to TRBD2. The V gene end was trimmed by 5 bases and the J gene end by 4 bases; junction bases not matched to a gene: 4. The V gene's germline CDR1 is SGHTA and CDR2 FQGNSA. The length of the CDR3 is 13 residues. Written as DNA, the CDR3 is TGTGCCAGCAGCACGGGACTAGATTACGAGCAGTACTTC. Translated: CASSTGLDYEQYF.

The chain is built from TRBV6-5 and TRBJ2-7; D is undetermined. Between the trimmed V and J ends, which lost 9 bases and 3 bases, there was a span of 9 bases. Germline V gene sequence: CDR1 MNHEY, CDR2 SVGAGI. The CDR3 contains 11 residues. CDR3 amino acids: CASSQFYEQYF. The CDR3 coding sequence is TGTGCCAGTAGTCAGTTCTACGAGCAGTACTTC.